This TCR beta chain was profiled in a study of shared clonotypes between healthy human individuals. Background on the study: Each donor contributed plates that comprised three CD4 naive, three CD4 memory, two CD8 naive and one CD8 memory.

TCRdb's table, derived via immunoSEQ multiplex PCR, lists solely in-frame clones and lacks some. The data show 550,000 to 700,000 clones, with around 73% seen just once and around 1.8% held by the top ten. V was pared by 2 bases and J by 1 base, with 8 bases between. The CDR3 runs to 14 residues. Germline V gives CDR1 SGHAT, CDR2 FQNNGV. This clone was recorded at least ten times. Other DNA sequences in this specimen translate into the identical CDR3. J is TRBJ1-1 and V is TRBV11-2, with D uncertain. The source of this sequence is a woman aged 25 to 39 in good health. Specimen: memory CD4+ T cells sorted from blood. Subset in this sample: CD45RA-negative fraction. The CDR3 region has the DNA TGTGCCAGCAGCTTACCCCGACAGAACACTGAAGCTTTCTTT. Amino acids: CASSLPRQNTEAFF.